This T cell receptor (beta chain) comes out of a study of shared clonotypes between healthy human individuals. Sequencing was performed with immunoSEQ multiplex PCR; in TCRdb, only in-frame clones are kept and a portion is missing. The sample carries 2,100,000 or so clones, 95% recorded once. The CDR3 is 16 amino acids. V was clipped by 6 bases and J by 4 bases, with 19 bases between them. Germline loops: CDR1 MDHEN, CDR2 SYDVKM. This receptor was taken from a man aged 18 to 29 in good health. The chain couples TRBV28 to TRBJ1-5; no definite D call. Input material: naive CD4+ T cells sorted from blood. Subset denoted: CD45RA+ positively selected. In DNA, the CDR3 is TGTGCCAGCAGCCCCCGTGAATGGGTGCCGAATCAGCCCCAGCATTTT. The encoded protein is CASSPREWVPNQPQHF.